This T cell receptor beta chain was recovered during a study of shared clonotypes between healthy human individuals. The V gene lost 4 bases and the J gene lost 6 bases, with 17 bases spanning the gap. The CDR3 loop spans 15 amino acids. Germline CDR1 SGHRS, CDR2 YFSETQ. The protocol was immunoSEQ multiplex PCR, while the TCRdb copy is restricted to in-frame clones and leaves out a portion. Of over 400,000 clones in the sample, approximately 81% were seen once. The receptor was derived from a middle-aged woman in good health. Some clones in this sample may be carry-over from other donors' samples. Sequenced sample: PBMCs. The chain carries TRBV5-1 and TRBJ2-1; TRBD2 might be the D (6 bases). Here the CDR3 DNA reads TGCGCCAGCAGCGAAACCGGGACTCCCGGCAATGAGCAGTTCTTC. Protein product: CASSETGTPGNEQFF.